Listed here are 21 T cell receptor beta chains from one sample, sequenced in a study of technical replicates of blood from a handful of donors. Method: immunoSEQ multiplex PCR; TCRdb's copy keeps in-frame clones and lacks some. The data show 65,000 to 90,000 clones, approximately 94% seen once. Sequencing was carried out using T cells isolated from PBMCs. Source of these receptors: a human donor in good health.

The chain has TRBV5-1 and TRBJ2-7; a weak D match, TRBD1 (6 bases). Trimming left V 0 bases short and J 3 bases short, with 13 bases between. Germline CDR1 reads SGHRS; CDR2 reads YFSETQ. The CDR3 runs 15 residues. The CDR3 DNA reads TGCGCCAGCAGCTTGGTTTTGGACAGAGACTACGAGCAGTACTTC. This sequence encodes CASSLVLDRDYEQYF.

The rearrangement uses TRBV9 and TRBJ2-7; the match to TRBD1 covers 10 bases. The CDR3 is 15 residues long. Germline trimming cut 2 bases from V and 6 bases from J; bases unmatched to any gene: 8. Germline V gene lookup returns CDR1 SGDLS and CDR2 YYNGEE. CDR3 nucleotides: TGTGCCAGCAGCGTTAGCGGGACAGGGGAGGCCGAGCAGTACTTC. Its protein is CASSVSGTGEAEQYF.

This sequence joins TRBV28 and TRBJ2-7, with D hard to call. Germline lookup yields CDR1 MDHEN and CDR2 SYDVKM. CDR3 length: 14 residues. V lost 7 bases to trimming and J lost 3 bases, with 16 bases between them. The CDR3 sequence: CASTPPGWFYEQYF. In DNA, the CDR3 is TGTGCCAGCACTCCCCCCGGGTGGTTCTACGAGCAGTACTTC.

This chain uses TRBV15 with TRBJ2-5; TRBD2 is a possible D gene (6 bases). V lost 2 bases and J lost 2, with 18 bases in between. The length of the CDR3 is 17 residues. Germline CDR1 LNHNV, CDR2 YYDKDF (reference sequence). DNA for the CDR3: TGTGCCACCAGCAGATATGGGGTCCGGGAGCGTCAAGAGACCCAGTACTTC. This encodes CATSRYGVRERQETQYF. Filled out from reference TRBV15 and TRBJ2-5, the complete variable domain reads DAMVIQNPRYQVTQFGKPVTLSCSQTLNHNVMYWYQQKSSQAPKLLFHYYDKDFNNEADTPDNFQSRRPNTSFCFLDIRSPGLGDTAMYLCATSRYGVRERQETQYFGPGTRLLVL.

The J gene is TRBJ2-6, the V gene TRBV30; 8 bases match TRBD2. The germline V gene has CDR1 GTSNPN and CDR2 SVGIG (reference sequence). The CDR3 contains 18 residues. The J segment lost 0 bases and the V segment lost 2 bases, leaving 9 bases of the junction unmatched. CDR3 nucleotides: TGTGCCTGGAGTCTGGCGGGAGGACCTTTCTCTGGGGCCAACGTCCTGACTTTC. Translation gives CAWSLAGGPFSGANVLTF.

The V and J genes are TRBV28 and TRBJ1-1; D unclear. V was shortened by 7 bases and J by 0 bases, with 12 bases between the two germline ends. Germline assignment: CDR1 MDHEN and CDR2 SYDVKM. The CDR3 totals 14 residues. The CDR3 region is CASTHPTMNTEAFF. The DNA of the CDR3 is TGTGCCAGCACCCATCCGACTATGAACACTGAAGCTTTCTTT. The whole variable domain, filled in from reference TRBV28 and TRBJ1-1, reads DVKVTQSSRYLVKRTGEKVFLECVQDMDHENMFWYRQDPGLGLRLIYFSYDVKMKEKGDIPEGYSVSREKKERFSLILESASTNQTSMYLCASTHPTMNTEAFFGQGTRLTVV.

The rearrangement links TRBV19 to TRBJ1-4, with D unresolved. Deletions cut 8 bases from V and 4 bases from J, with 11 bases between. Germline assignment: CDR1 LNHDA and CDR2 SQIVND (reference sequence). CDR3 length: 13 amino acids. The CDR3 spells CASLDSDNEKLFF. CDR3 DNA: TGTGCCAGTCTTGATAGTGATAATGAAAAACTGTTTTTT.

This chain uses TRBV28 with TRBJ2-7, with a possible D match to TRBD1 (7 bases). The CDR3 runs to 15 residues. CDR1 and CDR2 (germline): MDHEN, SYDVKM. V was shortened by 5 bases and J by 5 bases, with 19 bases between the two germline ends. The chain's CDR3 is CASSLMTGRNDEQYF. The DNA of the CDR3 is TGTGCCAGCAGTCTGATGACAGGGAGGAACGACGAGCAGTACTTC.

The chain couples TRBV29-1 to TRBJ2-3, with TRBD1 as a possible D gene (6 bases). Trimming took off 1 base at V and 4 bases at J, with 15 bases between the two ends. Germline-derived CDR1 and CDR2 are SQVTM and ANQGSEA. This CDR3 is built from 15 residues. The CDR3 bases are TGCAGCGTTGAAGCGGTCAGGGGAAAGGCAGATACGCAGTATTTT. This translates into CSVEAVRGKADTQYF.

The J gene is TRBJ2-6, the V gene TRBV7-9; no clear D gene. The ends were cut back, 5 bases at V and 0 bases at J, with 8 bases in the middle. CDR1 and CDR2 (germline): SEHNR, FQNEAQ (reference sequence). The CDR3 is 15 amino acids. CDR3 sequence (DNA): TGTGCCAGCAGCGTAGTGAGCTCTGGGGCCAACGTCCTGACTTTC. Translating it yields CASSVVSSGANVLTF.

The CDR3 spells CASSLPGQGYEQYF. Here the CDR3 DNA reads TGTGCCAGCAGCTTACCGGGACAGGGTTACGAGCAGTACTTC. The chain carries TRBV5-5 and TRBJ2-7, with TRBD1 identical over 9 bases. The germline V gene encodes CDR1 SGHKS and CDR2 YYEKEE (reference sequence). With 2 bases clipped from V and 4 bases from J, the junction kept 4 bases outside the gene matches. The CDR3 loop spans 14 amino acids.

CDR3: CASSPRVPTETGGSGELFF. The CDR3 DNA sequence: TGTGCCAGCAGCCCCAGGGTTCCCACAGAGACAGGGGGATCCGGGGAGCTGTTTTTT. The V call is TRBV7-7, the J call TRBJ2-2; 9 nucleotides agree with TRBD1. The length of the CDR3 is 19 residues. The germline V gene has CDR1 SSHAT and CDR2 FNYEAQ (reference sequence). The ends lost 5 bases at V and 6 bases at J; junction bases unmatched: 19.

V and J are TRBV4-2 and TRBJ1-2; 7 nucleotides align to TRBD1. J gave up 2 bases and V 1 base, and 10 bases lay outside the gene matches. Germline lookup yields CDR1 LGHNA and CDR2 YNFKEQ. This CDR3 has 17 residues. The CDR3 region has the DNA TGTGCCAGCAGCCAAGCGGGTACGGCGGGACAGAACTATGGCTACACCTTC. Amino acid sequence: CASSQAGTAGQNYGYTF.

V gene TRBV2 combines with J gene TRBJ1-1; D is unresolved. Trimming cost V 5 bases and J 1 base, with 14 bases left between them. The CDR3 is made up of 15 amino acids. Germline CDR1 reads SNHLY; CDR2 reads FYNNEI. CDR3 amino acids: CASSWLHIGNTEAFF. Here the CDR3 DNA reads TGTGCCAGCAGTTGGTTACACATTGGGAACACTGAAGCTTTCTTT.

This chain joins TRBV20-1 and TRBJ2-7; D is unclear. Germline V lookup: CDR1 DFQATT, CDR2 SNEGSKA (reference sequence). This CDR3 has 11 amino acids. Trimming removed 5 bases from V and 1 base from J, with 6 bases in between. The CDR3: CSADGSYEQYF. CDR3 in DNA: TGCAGTGCTGACGGGTCCTACGAGCAGTACTTC.

The chain combines TRBV5-1 with TRBJ2-2, with 10 nucleotides matching TRBD2. V trimming: 1 base; J trimming: 7 bases; junction bases outside the gene matches: 1. The CDR3 extends over 14 amino acids. Germline values: CDR1 SGHRS, CDR2 YFSETQ. The DNA for the CDR3 is TGCGCCAGCAGCTTGACTAGCGGGATCGGGGAGCTGTTTTTT. Protein product: CASSLTSGIGELFF.

V is TRBV5-4 and J is TRBJ1-2, with D unresolved. The CDR3 extends over 14 amino acids. V lost 0 bases and J 8 bases, leaving 14 bases between the germline ends. Germline values: CDR1 SGHNT, CDR2 YYREEE (reference sequence). This CDR3 is CASSLEAGGSGYTF. As DNA, the CDR3 is TGTGCCAGCAGCTTGGAGGCGGGCGGCAGCGGCTACACCTTC.

CDR3 region: CASSQGQGHEQFF. Written as DNA, the CDR3 is TGTGCCAGCAGCCAAGGGCAGGGCCATGAGCAGTTCTTC. The chain has TRBV14 and TRBJ2-1, with D possibly matching TRBD1 (5 bases). From germline, CDR1 is SGHDN and CDR2 FVKESK. V was pared by 1 base and J by 8 bases, with 9 bases between. There are 13 residues in the CDR3.

The rearrangement joins TRBV5-4 to TRBJ1-1; no clear D gene. In germline, CDR1 is SGHNT, CDR2 YYREEE (reference sequence). This CDR3 comprises 13 residues. Trimming took 0 bases from V and 1 from J, leaving 4 bases between them. The CDR3 DNA reads TGTGCCAGCAGCTTGGCAGAGAACACTGAAGCTTTCTTT. It encodes CASSLAENTEAFF.

The chain employs TRBV11-2 and TRBJ2-1, with unresolved D. Germline assignment: CDR1 SGHAT and CDR2 FQNNGV. The V end lost 2 bases, the J end lost 7 bases, and 9 bases lay between the germline ends. The CDR3 has 13 residues. CDR3 loop: CASSLSRSNEQFF. CDR3 coding DNA: TGTGCCAGCAGCTTATCTAGGTCTAATGAGCAGTTCTTC.

This sequence joins TRBV10-1 and TRBJ2-5; TRBD1 aligns across 7 bases. The CDR3 sequence is 14 residues long. The germline CDR1 and CDR2 sequences are WNHNN and SYGVQD (reference sequence). The J segment lost 1 base and the V segment lost 4 bases, leaving 3 bases of the junction unmatched. The CDR3 region is CASSGHRGQETQYF. The DNA of the CDR3 is TGCGCCAGCAGTGGTCACAGGGGCCAAGAGACCCAGTACTTC.